The next 28 T cell receptor beta chains were all read from a single sample in a study of blood T cell repertoires in COVID-19. Produced via immunoSEQ multiplex PCR; TCRdb's table is partial and in-frame only. Here the sample spans 150,000 to 200,000 clones, roughly 76% being singletons. Sequencing was done on a sample of peripheral blood. All receptors derive from an elderly woman with COVID-19, enrolled during active disease.

The V and J genes are TRBV6-5 and TRBJ2-1, with a possible D match to TRBD2 (5 bases). Germline assignment: CDR1 MNHEY and CDR2 SVGAGI. The V gene lost 2 bases and the J gene lost 7 bases, with 6 bases spanning the gap. The CDR3 extends over 12 amino acids. This CDR3 is CASSYPGNEQFF. Written as DNA, the CDR3 is TGTGCCAGCAGTTACCCGGGGAATGAGCAGTTCTTC.

This chain joins TRBV19 and TRBJ1-4; 7 bases match TRBD1. CDR1 is LNHDA and CDR2 is SQIVND in the germline V gene (reference sequence). This CDR3 contains 15 residues. Germline trimming cut 1 base from V and 8 bases from J; bases unmatched to any gene: 7. CDR3 region: CASSIVSGTAEKLFF. The CDR3 DNA is TGTGCCAGTAGTATAGTATCCGGGACAGCAGAAAAACTGTTTTTT.

The rearrangement uses TRBV24-1 and TRBJ2-2; 10 positions agree with TRBD1. Trimming at V came to 3 bases and at J to 6 bases, leaving 6 bases not matched to a gene. Germline CDR1 KGHDR, CDR2 SFDVKD. The CDR3 has 16 residues. The CDR3 bases are TGTGCCACCAGTGATACGAGACAGGGGGCATCCGGGGAGCTGTTTTTT. Its protein is CATSDTRQGASGELFF.

The V and J genes are TRBV12-3 or TRBV12-4 and TRBJ1-1, with D maybe TRBD1 (5 bases). V was cut by 3 bases and J by 2 bases, with 7 bases left in between. The CDR3 contains 13 residues. The CDR3 nucleotides are TGTGCCAGCAGTTTGGGACTTAACACTGAAGCTTTCTTT. It encodes CASSLGLNTEAFF.

V gene TRBV7-9 combines with J gene TRBJ1-6, with TRBD1 matching 8 bases. Germline V gene data show CDR1 as SEHNR and CDR2 as FQNEAQ (reference sequence). The V segment lost 2 bases and the J segment 7 bases; nucleotides outside the gene matches: 4. The CDR3 runs to 15 residues. The chain's CDR3 is CASSLPTGGNSPLHF. Here the CDR3 DNA reads TGTGCCAGCAGCTTACCCACAGGGGGGAATTCACCCCTCCACTTT.

The genes are TRBV7-9 and TRBJ1-2; 9 positions match TRBD1. The CDR3 spans 15 residues. The germline gives CDR1 SEHNR, CDR2 FQNEAQ (reference sequence). V lost 0 bases to trimming and J lost 8 bases; unmatched junction nucleotides: 7. In nucleotides, the CDR3 is TGTGCCAGCAGCTTAGCAAACCGGACAGGGGAGGGCTACACCTTC. This gives the protein CASSLANRTGEGYTF. The full variable domain, completed using reference TRBV7-9 and TRBJ1-2, is DTGVSQNPRHKITKRGQNVTFRCDPISEHNRLYWYRQTLGQGPEFLTYFQNEAQLEKSRLLSDRFSAERPKGSFSTLEIQRTEQGDSAMYLCASSLANRTGEGYTFGSGTRLTVV.

The genes are TRBV9 and TRBJ1-5, with 9 nucleotides matching TRBD1. The ends lost 3 bases at V and 4 bases at J; junction bases unmatched: 5. CDR3 length equals 15 residues. CDR1 is SGDLS and CDR2 is YYNGEE in the germline V gene. CDR3 residues: CASSARTGENQPQHF. CDR3 coding DNA: TGTGCCAGCAGCGCCAGGACAGGGGAGAATCAGCCCCAGCATTTT. The full variable domain, rest sourced from reference TRBV9 and TRBJ1-5, is DSGVTQTPKHLITATGQRVTLRCSPRSGDLSVYWYQQSLDQGLQFLIQYYNGEERAKGNILERFSAQQFPDLHSELNLSSLELGDSALYFCASSARTGENQPQHFGDGTRLSIL.

This clone was observed once. This chain uses TRBV11-2 with TRBJ2-7; unclear D gene. Per the germline V gene, CDR1 is SGHAT and CDR2 is FQNNGV. The V and J ends lost 0 bases and 6 bases respectively, with 6 bases between them. The CDR3 contains 12 residues. The CDR3 DNA sequence: TGTGCCAGCAGCTTAGATATAGCCGAGCAGTACTTC. This sequence encodes CASSLDIAEQYF.

This sequence joins TRBV4-3 and TRBJ1-2; D call uncertain. Germline V lookup: CDR1 LGHNA, CDR2 YSLEER. Trimming left V 0 bases short and J 8 bases short, with 13 bases between. This CDR3 has 14 amino acids. CDR3 sequence: CASSQDGQAGGYTF. The CDR3 nucleotides read TGCGCCAGCAGCCAAGACGGCCAAGCGGGAGGCTACACCTTC.

This clone turned up a few times. This rearrangement joins TRBV5-1 to TRBJ2-3, with 9 bases identical to TRBD2. J was trimmed by 3 bases and V by 0 bases; bases with no gene match: 8. There are 17 residues in the CDR3. Per germline, CDR1 SGHRS and CDR2 YFSETQ. CDR3 sequence (DNA): TGCGCCAGCAGCTTGGCAGCGGGAGGCTTTGATACAGATACGCAGTATTTT. As protein: CASSLAAGGFDTDTQYF.

The chain joins TRBV18 to TRBJ1-1, with TRBD1 matching over 8 bases. Germline CDR1 KGHSH, CDR2 LQKENI. J was trimmed by 4 bases and V by 2 bases; bases with no gene match: 9. The CDR3 totals 16 residues. CDR3 region: CASSPGPTGAGTEAFF. In DNA form, the CDR3 reads TGTGCCAGCTCACCAGGCCCGACAGGGGCGGGCACTGAAGCTTTCTTT.

The chain joins TRBV11-2 to TRBJ2-1, with 7 bases identical to TRBD1. V lost 4 bases and J lost 8; bases outside the gene matches: 8. This CDR3 is 14 amino acids long. Germline values: CDR1 SGHAT, CDR2 FQNNGV. The CDR3 loop reads CASSYRWDSHEQFF. CDR3 nucleotides: TGTGCCAGCAGCTACCGATGGGACAGCCATGAGCAGTTCTTC.

The V gene is TRBV5-1, the J gene TRBJ1-2, with 7 bases fitting TRBD1. The germline gives CDR1 SGHRS, CDR2 YFSETQ. The CDR3 totals 15 residues. V was clipped by 4 bases and J by 2 bases; unmatched bases: 8. The DNA of the CDR3 is TGCGCCAGCAGCGGACAGGCCCAAGCGAACTATGGCTACACCTTC. Residues: CASSGQAQANYGYTF.

CDR3 DNA sequence: TGTGCCAGCAGTTATCAGGGGAACACCGGGGAGCTGTTTTTT. This translates into CASSYQGNTGELFF. V gene TRBV6-5 combines with J gene TRBJ2-2; tentatively, D is TRBD1 (5 bases). CDR3 length: 14 amino acids. CDR1 is MNHEY and CDR2 is SVGAGI in the germline V gene. Trimming removed 3 bases from V and 1 base from J, with 6 bases in between.

This chain uses TRBV4-3 with TRBJ2-7; maybe TRBD1 (6 bases). Germline-derived CDR1 and CDR2 are LGHNA and YSLEER. This CDR3 has 16 amino acids. Deletions cut 1 base from V and 7 bases from J, with 20 bases between. The CDR3 here is CASSQGQFGGLTEQYF. DNA for the CDR3: TGCGCCAGCAGCCAAGGCCAATTTGGGGGCCTAACGGAGCAGTACTTC.

The chain employs TRBV6-2 or TRBV6-3 and TRBJ1-1, with 7 bases that match TRBD1. Germline V gene lookup returns CDR1 MNHEY and CDR2 SVGEGT. The CDR3 sequence is 15 residues long. With 5 bases clipped from V and 6 bases from J, the junction kept 12 bases outside the gene matches. CDR3: CASSTRAGGSPEAFF. Here the CDR3 DNA reads TGTGCCAGCAGTACCCGCGCAGGGGGGAGTCCTGAAGCTTTCTTT.

In its sample, this clone was seen once. This chain uses TRBV9 with TRBJ1-4; D remains ambiguous. The CDR3 consists of 13 residues. V lost 4 bases to trimming and J lost 4 bases, with 8 bases between them. Germline V CDR1 and CDR2: SGDLS, YYNGEE. The CDR3 DNA reads TGTGCCAGCAGCCCGGAGATTAATGAAAAACTGTTTTTT. Amino acid sequence: CASSPEINEKLFF.

The chain combines TRBV11-2 with TRBJ2-2, with 8 bases that match TRBD2. The CDR3 is 18 amino acids. V lost 2 bases and J lost 5; bases outside the gene matches: 13. Germline V gene lookup returns CDR1 SGHAT and CDR2 FQNNGV. In DNA, the CDR3 is TGTGCCAGCAGCTTATCGATAGCGGGATGGCCGAGGACCGGGGAGCTGTTTTTT. Amino acids: CASSLSIAGWPRTGELFF.

The chain combines TRBV25-1 with TRBJ1-4, with 9 bases aligning to TRBD1. Germline-derived CDR1 and CDR2 are MGHDK and SYGVNS. The junction had 10 bases not matched to a gene; V was cut back by 5 bases and J by 0 bases. CDR3 size: 18 residues. The CDR3 here is CASSHPPGQGATNEKLFF. The CDR3 DNA is TGTGCCAGCAGTCATCCTCCGGGACAGGGTGCAACTAATGAAAAACTGTTTTTT.

This clone was seen only a few times. V usage is TRBV6-5 and J usage is TRBJ2-1; D perhaps matches TRBD2 (6 bases). Trimming shortened V by 0 bases and J by 10 bases, and 10 bases separated the two germline ends. The CDR3 runs 13 residues. In germline, CDR1 is MNHEY, CDR2 SVGAGI. The CDR3 region is CASSYSWTTEQFF. The CDR3 nucleotides are TGTGCCAGCAGTTACTCGTGGACTACCGAGCAGTTCTTC.

The genes are TRBV27 and TRBJ1-4; 7 bases align to TRBD1. The CDR3 sequence is 14 residues long. Germline values: CDR1 MNHEY, CDR2 SMNVEV (reference sequence). With V trimmed by 5 bases and J by 6 bases, 6 bases remained unmatched. The CDR3 sequence: CASSPQGLDEKLFF. The CDR3 DNA reads as TGTGCCAGCAGTCCACAGGGGCTTGATGAAAAACTGTTTTTT.

The chain couples TRBV29-1 to TRBJ2-4, with D uncertain. Trimming took off 2 bases at V and 0 bases at J, with 8 bases between the two ends. There are 14 residues in the CDR3. In germline, CDR1 is SQVTM, CDR2 ANQGSEA. Written as DNA, the CDR3 is TGCAGCGTTGAAAACGGGTTAGCCAAAAACATTCAGTACTTC. Amino acids: CSVENGLAKNIQYF.

This clone has more than one count but fewer than ten. The chain is built from TRBV7-9 and TRBJ1-3; D is ambiguous. V lost 6 bases, J lost 0 bases, and 6 bases lay in between. From germline, CDR1 is SEHNR and CDR2 FQNEAQ (reference sequence). The length of the CDR3 is 13 residues. CDR3 in amino acids: CASSGSSGNTIYF. CDR3 DNA sequence: TGTGCCAGCAGTGGCAGCTCTGGAAACACCATATATTTT.

The V call is TRBV5-1, the J call TRBJ1-5; possible D gene TRBD1, 5 bases. Germline values: CDR1 SGHRS, CDR2 YFSETQ. The CDR3 has 15 residues. Trimming pared 0 bases from V and 6 bases from J, leaving 13 bases between. This chain's CDR3 is CASSLEGVGGQPQHF. The CDR3 bases are TGCGCCAGCAGCTTGGAAGGGGTCGGCGGTCAGCCCCAGCATTTT.

The gene calls are TRBV11-2 and TRBJ1-6; 12 positions match TRBD1. The CDR3 runs 15 residues. Germline V gives CDR1 SGHAT, CDR2 FQNNGV. J lost 10 bases, V lost 3 bases, and 4 bases had no gene match. The DNA for the CDR3 is TGTGCCAGCAGCTTTTCCGGGACAGGGGGCTCACCCCTCCACTTT. Translating gives CASSFSGTGGSPLHF.

This chain connects TRBV7-6 to TRBJ1-1, with D maybe TRBD1 (6 bases). The V end was cut by 0 bases, the J end by 1 base, with 9 bases between. The germline gives CDR1 SGHVS, CDR2 FNYEAQ. CDR3 length: 15 amino acids. The CDR3 bases are TGTGCCAGCAGCTTAGCTAGGGGGAGGAACACTGAAGCTTTCTTT. It encodes CASSLARGRNTEAFF.

The V gene is TRBV6-5, the J gene TRBJ2-7; D not resolved. Looked up from germline, CDR1 is MNHEY and CDR2 is SVGAGI. The CDR3 contains 14 residues. V was trimmed by 6 bases and J by 0 bases, leaving 12 bases between them. DNA for the CDR3: TGTGCCAGCAGCAATGGTCCGAGCTCCTACGAGCAGTACTTC. Its protein is CASSNGPSSYEQYF.

The chain carries TRBV12-3 or TRBV12-4 and TRBJ1-2; D is uncertain. Trimming stripped 3 bases from V and 5 bases from J, with 10 bases between. The CDR3 covers 13 residues. Here the CDR3 DNA reads TGTGCCAGCAGTTTTCAGGATTTTTATGGCTACACCTTC. Translation: CASSFQDFYGYTF.